The sequence of this T cell receptor beta chain was determined in a study of blood T cell repertoires in COVID-19. Study-level information: Both acute and convalescent COVID-19 samples were obtained from the United States, Italy and Spain. PBMCs, B-cell-depleted T cells, or T cells provided the cDNA or gDNA that made up the material.

In the study's own analysis: Amplified reference gene primers provided the basis for estimating nucleated cell counts. Measured with immunoSEQ multiplex PCR; TCRdb has only the in-frame clones, and not every one. V and J calls and clone size are given by that table; D and trimming were obtained from the DNA. The sample yields approximately 240,000 clones, 87% seen once. V lost 6 bases, J lost 3 bases, and 7 bases stayed unmatched. The CDR3 spans 16 residues. The germline gives CDR1 SEHNR, CDR2 FQNEAQ (reference sequence). V usage is TRBV7-9 and J usage is TRBJ2-2, with TRBD1 matching over 10 bases. The receptor comes from a woman younger than 30 who had recovered from COVID-19. What was sequenced was peripheral blood. The CDR3 DNA reads TGTGCCAGCAGGAAGACAGGGGGCGTCTACACCGGGGAGCTGTTTTTT. It codes for CASRKTGGVYTGELFF. Full variable domain (remainder filled in from reference TRBV7-9 and TRBJ2-2): DTGVSQNPRHKITKRGQNVTFRCDPISEHNRLYWYRQTLGQGPEFLTYFQNEAQLEKSRLLSDRFSAERPKGSFSTLEIQRTEQGDSAMYLCASRKTGGVYTGELFFGEGSRLTVL.